Listed below are T cell receptor beta chains from one sample, sequenced in a study of identical twins. TCRdb re-called the 5' RACE reads with MiXCR, one entry per CDR3 protein. The profile shows approximately 470,000 distinct CDR3 sequences, 14% of them singletons. These data also featured in a second study, about yellow fever vaccine responses in identical twins.

Sequencing was done on a sample of CD4+ T cells sorted from blood. These receptors were obtained from a woman under 30 in good health. Both conserved end residues are part of each CDR3. D genes are given only for firm matches. Size is omitted from some rows. Given values are once, few, many or a class for expanded clones.

v_call	clone_size	j_call	d_call	cdr3_aa	cdr3_nt
TRBV6-2/TRBV6-3	-	TRBJ2-1	TRBD2	CASKLAGGGEQFF	TGTGCCAGCAAGCTAGCGGGAGGTGGTGAGCAGTTCTTC
TRBV7-8	-	TRBJ2-7	-	CASSLARTAHYEQYF	TGTGCCAGCAGCTTAGCTCGGACTGCCCACTACGAGCAGTACTTC
TRBV5-1	many	TRBJ2-1	-	CASRYSANSYNEQFF	TGCGCCAGCAGGTATAGCGCAAACTCCTACAATGAGCAGTTCTTC
TRBV7-2	-	TRBJ1-1	-	CASSLGVTNTEAFF	TGTGCCAGCAGCTTAGGGGTGACGAACACTGAAGCTTTCTTT
TRBV3-1	few	TRBJ2-2	TRBD1	CASSRLAGRGQGRTGELFF	TGTGCCAGCAGCCGCCTGGCCGGACGGGGACAGGGTAGGACCGGGGAGCTGTTTTTT
TRBV4-3	-	TRBJ2-6	TRBD2	CASSRNAGLAGVPGANVLTF	TGCGCCAGCAGCCGAAATGCGGGACTAGCGGGAGTCCCCGGGGCCAACGTCCTGACTTTC
TRBV5-1	-	TRBJ1-2	TRBD1	CASSGTGDLGYTF	TGCGCCAGCAGTGGGACAGGGGACCTTGGCTACACCTTC
TRBV12-3/TRBV12-4	-	TRBJ2-1	-	CASSITGTRYNEQFF	TGTGCCAGCAGTATTACCGGGACAAGGTACAATGAGCAGTTCTTC
TRBV12-3/TRBV12-4	-	TRBJ2-7	TRBD2	CASSPFTQSRGGSPYEQYF	TGTGCCAGCAGTCCTTTCACCCAGTCACGGGGAGGGTCGCCCTACGAGCAGTACTTC
TRBV5-1	few	TRBJ2-5	-	CASSLVGLAETQYF	TGCGCCAGCAGCTTGGTCGGGTTGGCGGAGACCCAGTACTTC
TRBV5-1	few	TRBJ1-1	-	CASSLEGTATEAFF	TGCGCCAGCAGCTTGGAAGGGACCGCCACTGAAGCTTTCTTT
TRBV7-2	-	TRBJ2-2	TRBD2	CASSKGTSGLNTGELFF	TGTGCCAGCAGCAAGGGGACTAGCGGATTGAACACCGGGGAGCTGTTTTTT
TRBV14	few	TRBJ2-3	-	CASSQLYESTDTQYF	TGTGCCAGCAGCCAACTTTACGAAAGCACAGATACGCAGTATTTT
TRBV20-1	-	TRBJ2-2	-	CSAPLRQGGGELFF	TGCAGTGCTCCCCTCAGGCAGGGCGGCGGGGAGCTGTTTTTT
TRBV28	few	TRBJ2-5	-	CASGFGTQYF	TGTGCCAGCGGTTTTGGGACCCAGTACTTC
TRBV6-5	few	TRBJ1-1	-	CASSQTTEAFF	TGTGCCAGCAGTCAGACTACTGAAGCTTTCTTT
TRBV7-2	many	TRBJ2-1	-	CASSPGAGTYNEQFF	TGTGCCAGCAGCCCAGGGGCAGGTACTTACAATGAGCAGTTCTTC
TRBV19	few	TRBJ1-5	-	CASSIAVNQPQHF	TGTGCCAGTAGTATTGCGGTAAATCAGCCCCAGCATTTT
TRBV12-5	-	TRBJ2-1	TRBD1	CASGLGQGHNEQFF	TGTGCTAGTGGTTTGGGACAGGGACACAATGAGCAGTTCTTC
TRBV3-1	few	TRBJ2-1	-	CASSQVGEQFF	TGTGCCAGCAGCCAAGTGGGGGAGCAGTTCTTC
TRBV12-3/TRBV12-4	-	TRBJ1-3	-	CASSIDSSGNTIYF	TGTGCCAGCAGTATCGACAGCTCTGGAAACACCATATATTTT
TRBV5-1	few	TRBJ1-2	TRBD1	CASRSGGAVYGYTF	TGCGCCAGTAGATCAGGGGGCGCAGTTTATGGCTACACCTTC
TRBV6-1	few	TRBJ1-5	TRBD1	CASSLGGPSNQPQHF	TGTGCCAGCAGTCTAGGGGGCCCGAGCAATCAGCCCCAGCATTTT
TRBV29-1	few	TRBJ2-3	-	CSVSSGPDTQYF	TGCAGCGTATCTTCAGGGCCAGATACGCAGTATTTT
TRBV9	many	TRBJ2-3	TRBD2	CASSVPSGSTDTQYF	TGTGCCAGCAGCGTACCTAGCGGGAGCACAGATACGCAGTATTTT
TRBV15	few	TRBJ2-7	TRBD1	CATSRDRDRAYEQYF	TGTGCCACCAGCAGAGATAGGGACAGGGCCTACGAGCAGTACTTC
TRBV29-1	few	TRBJ1-1	-	CSVDHRAEAFF	TGCAGCGTTGACCACAGGGCTGAAGCTTTCTTT
TRBV19	-	TRBJ2-3	-	CASTTATGYTDTQYF	TGTGCCAGTACAACTGCGACCGGATACACAGATACGCAGTATTTT
TRBV20-1	few	TRBJ2-1	TRBD2	CSETTGTSPYNEQFF	TGCAGTGAAACTACCGGGACTAGCCCCTACAATGAGCAGTTCTTC
TRBV18	-	TRBJ2-7	TRBD1	CASRPRDRGYEQYF	TGTGCCAGTAGGCCCCGGGACAGGGGGTACGAGCAGTACTTC
TRBV7-3	-	TRBJ1-1	-	CASSPTSGGLNTEAFF	TGTGCCAGCAGCCCGACCTCGGGGGGACTGAACACTGAAGCTTTCTTT
TRBV6-5	few	TRBJ1-2	-	CASSYSGQTYGYTF	TGTGCCAGCAGTTACAGTGGACAGACCTATGGCTACACCTTC
TRBV14	few	TRBJ2-7	-	CASSIRGSSEQYF	TGTGCCAGCAGCATCCGGGGGAGCTCCGAGCAGTACTTC
TRBV25-1	-	TRBJ2-2	-	CASSPSVWELFF	TGTGCCAGCAGTCCTAGCGTATGGGAGCTGTTTTTT
TRBV12-3/TRBV12-4	few	TRBJ2-7	TRBD1	CASSLEGGFKHEQYF	TGTGCCAGCAGTTTAGAAGGGGGCTTTAAGCACGAGCAGTACTTC
TRBV24-1	few	TRBJ2-1	TRBD2	CATSEPGLAGGNEQFF	TGTGCCACCAGTGAACCCGGACTAGCGGGGGGAAATGAGCAGTTCTTC
TRBV7-2	many	TRBJ2-5	-	CASSSIAAQETQYF	TGTGCCAGCAGCTCGATAGCGGCTCAAGAGACCCAGTACTTC
TRBV7-2	few	TRBJ2-1	-	CASSPRWNGEQFF	TGTGCCAGCAGTCCCCGGTGGAATGGTGAGCAGTTCTTC
TRBV20-1	-	TRBJ2-7	-	CSARKGPYEQYF	TGCAGTGCTAGAAAGGGACCCTACGAGCAGTACTTC
TRBV7-2	-	TRBJ2-3	-	CASSLGVATDTQYF	TGTGCCAGCAGCTTAGGGGTCGCGACAGATACGCAGTATTTT
TRBV27	-	TRBJ1-5	TRBD1	CASSLRAGGSNQPQHF	TGTGCCAGCAGTTTACGAGCAGGGGGCAGCAATCAGCCCCAGCATTTT
TRBV7-2	-	TRBJ1-1	TRBD1	CASSFTGAVAFF	TGTGCCAGCAGCTTCACAGGGGCGGTAGCTTTCTTT
TRBV20-1	-	TRBJ2-3	TRBD2	CSARYAGGPGDTQYF	TGCAGTGCTAGATATGCGGGAGGGCCCGGAGATACGCAGTATTTT
TRBV4-2	few	TRBJ2-5	-	CASSQVGPGGIQETQYF	TGTGCCAGCAGCCAAGTGGGTCCCGGGGGTATCCAAGAGACCCAGTACTTC
TRBV7-9	few	TRBJ2-1	TRBD1	CASSSTGASTEQFF	TGTGCCAGCAGCTCGACAGGGGCGTCTACTGAGCAGTTCTTC
TRBV4-1	-	TRBJ2-4	-	CASKAGGQGDIQYF	TGCGCCAGCAAGGCGGGAGGCCAGGGGGACATTCAGTACTTC
TRBV6-1	-	TRBJ2-1	TRBD2	CASNTGTSGGVQFF	TGTGCCAGCAACACCGGGACTAGCGGGGGGGTTCAGTTCTTC
TRBV28	few	TRBJ2-7	TRBD1	CASSLTGTGGASYF	TGTGCCAGCAGTTTAACCGGGACAGGGGGCGCCTCCTACTTC
TRBV29-1	-	TRBJ1-2	-	CSVDPGYTF	TGCAGCGTTGATCCTGGCTACACCTTC
TRBV5-5	-	TRBJ2-5	TRBD2	CASSFTSGTQETQYF	TGTGCCAGCAGCTTTACTAGCGGTACACAAGAGACCCAGTACTTC